The entry below gives a single T cell receptor (beta chain) sequence along with its context. The sample comes from a study of T cell changes during pregnancy in multiple sclerosis. Here immunoSEQ multiplex PCR was the method, and the copy in TCRdb shows in-frame clones only, minus some. The sample has 40,000 to 50,000 clones, about nine tenths seen once. The length of the CDR3 is 17 residues. V was trimmed by 4 bases and J by 0 bases, leaving 16 bases between them. Germline CDR1 reads MDHEN; CDR2 reads SYDVKM. This TCR was sampled from a female donor with multiple sclerosis, enrolled in a pregnancy study. This rearrangement joins TRBV28 to TRBJ1-5; D may be TRBD1 (6 bases). Sequencing used CD4+ T cells from peripheral blood mononuclear cells, obtained before pregnancy. CDR3 bases: TGTGCCAGCAGTTCGCCAACAGGGACCGATAGCAATCAGCCCCAGCATTTT. Its translation is CASSSPTGTDSNQPQHF.